This T cell receptor beta chain was recorded in a study of blood T cell repertoires in COVID-19. Study details: Italy, Spain and the United States were the sources of the convalescent and acute COVID-19 samples. PBMCs, B-cell-depleted T cells, or T cells provided the cDNA or gDNA that made up the material.

Enrolment of Seattle patients took place during active infection, and they were followed longitudinally. The repertoire was sequenced with immunoSEQ multiplex PCR; TCRdb's copy has only in-frame clones and lacks some. The sample includes approximately 110,000 clones, 70% to 75% of them seen just once. The V gene's germline CDR1 is SGHTA and CDR2 FQGTGA. This CDR3 is 15 amino acids long. J gave up 5 bases and V 5 bases, and 8 bases lay outside the gene matches. The J gene is TRBJ1-1, the V gene TRBV7-3; 10 positions agree with TRBD1. The material sequenced was peripheral blood. This clonotype was obtained from a man older than 75 with COVID-19, enrolled during active disease. CDR3 DNA: TGTGCCAGCAGCGAACAAGGGACAGGGGTTACTGAAGCTTTCTTT. This sequence encodes CASSEQGTGVTEAFF.